The rows below give T cell receptor beta chains drawn from one sample of a study. Each CDR3 protein gets one entry after TCRdb re-called the RT-PCR reads with MiXCR. This sample yields about 700,000 distinct CDR3 sequences, of which 14% are seen a single time; roughly 3.9% belongs to the top ten. The sequencing input was memory CD4+ T cells from blood. The source is a female donor in good health, serving as a healthy control. The CDR3 runs from the conserved cysteine through the conserved F or W. A D gene is named only where the DNA matches it firmly. Clone size is not always given. Where it is, it says once, few, many or a class for expanded clones.

clone size	D gene	V gene	J gene	CDR3 protein	CDR3 DNA
NA	TRBD2	TRBV20-1	TRBJ2-3	CSAREFLAGAFGTQYF	TGCAGTGCGAGGGAGTTCCTAGCGGGAGCATTTGGTACGCAGTATTTT
NA	TRBD1	TRBV13	TRBJ1-1	CASSLRDSAKEAFF	TGTGCCAGCAGCTTGCGGGACAGCGCTAAAGAAGCTTTCTTT
many	TRBD1	TRBV9	TRBJ1-3	CASSATGEFGNTIYF	TGTGCCAGCAGCGCAACAGGGGAATTCGGAAACACCATATATTTT
few	TRBD2	TRBV24-1	TRBJ2-1	CATSDSPTSGRNHEQFF	TGTGCCACCAGTGATTCCCCGACTAGCGGGAGAAACCATGAGCAGTTCTTC
NA	TRBD2	TRBV6-2/TRBV6-3	TRBJ2-7	CASSYSMGGRESYEQYF	TGTGCCAGCAGTTACTCGATGGGCGGGAGGGAGTCCTACGAGCAGTACTTC
many	NA	TRBV20-1	TRBJ2-5	CSAPLHQETQYF	TGCAGTGCCCCACTGCACCAAGAGACCCAGTACTTC
many	TRBD1	TRBV6-5	TRBJ2-7	CASRTGTGGDEQYF	TGTGCCAGCAGAACGGGGACAGGGGGGGACGAGCAGTACTTC
NA	TRBD1	TRBV20-1	TRBJ1-1	CSATTDRGKLGTEAFF	TGCAGTGCTACTACGGACAGGGGGAAATTGGGTACTGAAGCTTTCTTT
NA	NA	TRBV6-2/TRBV6-3	TRBJ1-5	CASNPNRDDQPQHF	TGTGCCAGCAACCCGAACAGGGACGATCAGCCCCAGCATTTT
NA	NA	TRBV6-1	TRBJ1-6	CASSDRPSPLHF	TGTGCCAGCAGTGACAGGCCATCACCCCTCCACTTT
NA	NA	TRBV20-1	TRBJ1-1	CSGRGNTEAFF	TGCAGTGGAAGGGGGAACACTGAAGCTTTCTTT
few	NA	TRBV5-1	TRBJ2-7	CASSLGVSVSADEQYF	TGCGCCAGCAGCCTCGGGGTCTCTGTCTCGGCTGACGAGCAGTACTTC
few	NA	TRBV5-8	TRBJ2-5	CASSRLDETQYF	TGTGCCAGCAGCCGTCTGGACGAGACCCAGTACTTC
many	TRBD1	TRBV7-8	TRBJ1-5	CASSLFATGGLVNQPQHF	TGTGCCAGCAGCTTATTCGCGACAGGGGGCCTTGTTAATCAGCCCCAGCATTTT
NA	TRBD1	TRBV27	TRBJ2-5	CATRTGAGETQYF	TGTGCCACCCGGACAGGGGCTGGGGAGACCCAGTACTTC
NA	TRBD1	TRBV7-2	TRBJ1-2	CASSGQGMDGYTF	TGTGCCAGCAGCGGACAGGGGATGGACGGCTACACCTTC
NA	NA	TRBV19	TRBJ2-5	CASNRGQQETQYF	TGTGCCAGTAATCGGGGACAACAAGAGACCCAGTACTTC
few	NA	TRBV5-1	TRBJ1-2	CASSFDTYGYTF	TGCGCCAGCAGCTTTGATACCTATGGCTACACCTTC
many	NA	TRBV12-3/TRBV12-4	TRBJ2-3	CASSPGQRWDTQYF	TGTGCCAGCAGTCCCGGACAGCGGTGGGATACGCAGTATTTT
few	TRBD1	TRBV20-1	TRBJ1-2	CSAQDRGRDGYTF	TGCAGTGCACAAGACAGGGGTCGCGATGGCTACACCTTC
NA	NA	TRBV7-3	TRBJ2-2	CASSFHSRGDTGELFF	TGTGCCAGCAGCTTTCATTCCAGGGGTGACACCGGGGAGCTGTTTTTT
NA	NA	TRBV7-2	TRBJ1-2	CASSFPTGLEGYTF	TGTGCCAGCAGCTTCCCGACAGGATTGGAAGGCTACACCTTC
few	TRBD2	TRBV4-1	TRBJ2-5	CASSQDGVAGGARETQYF	TGCGCCAGCAGCCAAGATGGGGTGGCGGGAGGCGCGCGGGAGACCCAGTACTTC
few	NA	TRBV6-2/TRBV6-3	TRBJ2-3	CASSLQETSTDTQYF	TGTGCCAGCAGCCTACAGGAAACCAGCACAGATACGCAGTATTTT
many	NA	TRBV6-5	TRBJ1-6	CASSYLDSRSPLHF	TGTGCCAGCAGTTACCTGGACAGCCGGTCACCCCTCCACTTT
few	NA	TRBV6-2/TRBV6-3	TRBJ1-5	CASRVDGDQPQHF	TGTGCCAGCAGGGTGGACGGAGATCAGCCCCAGCATTTT
few	TRBD1	TRBV6-5	TRBJ2-7	CASSYPGQGVYEQYF	TGTGCCAGCAGTTATCCGGGACAGGGGGTCTACGAGCAGTACTTC
NA	NA	TRBV29-1	TRBJ1-1	CSVEVGGARTEAFF	TGCAGCGTTGAAGTGGGGGGCGCGCGGACTGAAGCTTTCTTT
NA	NA	TRBV10-3	TRBJ2-5	CAISDIQGETQYF	TGTGCCATCAGTGACATCCAGGGAGAGACCCAGTACTTC